The rows below give T cell receptor beta chains drawn from one sample of a study of shared clonotypes between healthy human individuals. TCRdb's copy holds only in-frame clones and misses some; the assay was immunoSEQ multiplex PCR. The profile shows more than 500,000 clones, approximately 95% of them singletons. The material sequenced was naive CD4+ T cells sorted from blood. The receptors here all came from a woman in her 30s in good health. The CDR3 runs from the conserved cysteine through the conserved F or W. A D gene is named only where the DNA matches it firmly. Clone size is stated in some rows and not others, as once, few, many or a class when expanded.

v_call,j_call,clone_size,d_call,cdr3_aa,cdr3_nt
TRBV11-2,TRBJ2-3,NA,NA,CASSLSGLSWADTQYF,TGTGCCAGCAGCTTAAGCGGGCTATCCTGGGCAGATACGCAGTATTTT
TRBV11-2,TRBJ2-7,NA,NA,CAGERQDDSYEQYF,TGTGCCGGTGAACGACAGGACGACTCCTACGAGCAGTACTTC
TRBV6-5,TRBJ2-3,once,TRBD2,CASSYDGGRAGTQYF,TGTGCCAGCAGTTACGATGGCGGGAGGGCTGGTACGCAGTATTTT
TRBV21-1,TRBJ1-4,once,NA,CASSGRQGEGTNEKLFF,TGTGCCAGCAGCGGACGACAGGGGGAGGGAACTAATGAAAAACTGTTTTTT
TRBV25-1,TRBJ2-7,NA,NA,CASSESPYEQYF,TGTGCCAGCAGTGAATCACCCTACGAGCAGTACTTC
TRBV7-9,TRBJ1-4,NA,NA,CASSFGRGNEKLFF,TGTGCCAGCAGCTTTGGGCGGGGCAATGAAAAACTGTTTTTT
TRBV5-1,TRBJ2-7,NA,NA,CASSLYKGQGYSYEQYF,TGCGCCAGCAGCTTGTATAAAGGACAAGGCTACTCCTACGAGCAGTACTTC
TRBV25-1,TRBJ1-6,NA,NA,CASGWGDSPLHF,TGTGCCAGTGGGTGGGGGGATTCACCCCTCCACTTT
TRBV29-1,TRBJ2-4,NA,TRBD1,CSGKGDRANIQYF,TGCAGCGGGAAGGGGGACAGGGCAAACATTCAGTACTTC
TRBV4-1,TRBJ1-2,NA,TRBD1,CASSQPTGKKANYGYTF,TGCGCCAGCAGCCAGCCGACAGGGAAGAAAGCTAACTATGGCTACACCTTC
TRBV27,TRBJ2-5,NA,TRBD2,CASRGLAGVEETQYF,TGTGCCAGCAGGGGACTAGCGGGAGTCGAAGAGACCCAGTACTTC
TRBV6-5,TRBJ1-2,few,NA,CASSSEGYGYTF,TGTGCCAGCAGTTCGGAGGGCTATGGCTACACCTTC
TRBV6-5,TRBJ2-7,NA,NA,CASSYAGEQYF,TGTGCCAGCAGTTACGCGGGAGAGCAGTACTTC
TRBV11-2,TRBJ2-7,NA,NA,CASSSRDIGYEQYF,TGTGCCAGCAGCTCCCGGGACATCGGCTACGAGCAGTACTTC
TRBV7-2,TRBJ1-1,NA,NA,CASSPGGANTEAFF,TGTGCCAGCAGCCCGGGGGGGGCGAACACTGAAGCTTTCTTT
TRBV28,TRBJ1-2,NA,NA,CASRGPYRYTF,TGTGCCAGCCGGGGACCGTATCGCTACACCTTC
TRBV5-1,TRBJ2-3,once,NA,CASTGSHTDTQYF,TGCGCCAGCACGGGTAGCCACACAGATACGCAGTATTTT
TRBV6-1,TRBJ1-1,NA,NA,CASSEGVGVEGAFF,TGTGCCAGCAGTGAAGGGGTAGGAGTTGAAGGAGCTTTCTTT
TRBV28,TRBJ2-3,NA,NA,CASSLIGGPRTDTQYF,TGTGCCAGCAGTTTAATAGGCGGTCCTCGCACAGATACGCAGTATTTT
TRBV10-3,TRBJ2-3,NA,TRBD1,CAISGGTDTDTQYF,TGTGCCATCAGTGGGGGGACAGATACAGATACGCAGTATTTT
TRBV4-1,TRBJ2-7,once,TRBD1,CASSLYRGGEQYF,TGCGCCAGCAGCCTCTACAGGGGCGGCGAGCAGTACTTC
TRBV19,TRBJ2-3,NA,NA,CASRLPGNTDTQYF,TGTGCCAGTAGACTACCAGGCAACACAGATACGCAGTATTTT
TRBV30,TRBJ2-1,NA,NA,CAWNHGPHNEQFF,TGTGCCTGGAACCACGGACCGCACAATGAGCAGTTCTTC
TRBV6-5,TRBJ1-5,NA,TRBD1,CASHRGQVSNQPQHF,TGTGCCAGCCACCGAGGACAGGTTAGCAATCAGCCCCAGCATTTT
TRBV9,TRBJ2-7,NA,TRBD2,CASSVVEREEFHEQYF,TGTGCCAGCAGCGTAGTGGAGCGGGAGGAATTCCACGAGCAGTACTTC
TRBV28,TRBJ2-3,once,TRBD1,CASSLSGGMGTDTQYF,TGTGCCAGCAGTCTCTCAGGGGGCATGGGCACAGATACGCAGTATTTT
TRBV19,TRBJ1-5,NA,NA,CASTRTEGNNQPQHF,TGTGCCAGTACCCGGACGGAAGGGAACAATCAGCCCCAGCATTTT
TRBV4-1,TRBJ2-3,once,NA,CASSQDPGRGGHTDTQYF,TGCGCCAGCAGCCAAGATCCAGGGCGTGGGGGCCACACAGATACGCAGTATTTT
TRBV5-1,TRBJ1-1,once,NA,CASSLRGNTEAFF,TGCGCCAGCAGCTTGAGAGGGAACACTGAAGCTTTCTTT
TRBV6-4,TRBJ1-2,NA,TRBD1,CALTGTGPRYGYTF,TGTGCCCTCACGGGGACAGGCCCGAGGTATGGCTACACCTTC